This T cell receptor (beta chain) emerged from a study of patients and donors after allogeneic stem cell transplantation. CDR1 is SEHNR, CDR2 FQNEAQ, per germline (reference sequence). The CDR3 loop spans 14 amino acids. V was clipped by 5 bases and J by 12 bases; unmatched bases: 11. TCRdb re-called the RT-PCR reads through MiXCR, storing one row per CDR3 protein. In the table there are approximately 160,000 distinct CDR3 sequences, 30% of which are singletons. The chain combines TRBV7-9 with TRBJ2-7; TRBD2 matches at 12 bases. The TCR originated in a human donor who was either an allogeneic HSCT recipient or a stem cell or donor lymphocyte infusion donor (not recorded which). It is not recorded whose cells these are; they may come from a transplant donor. Input material: blood, either unsorted or a sorted T cell fraction (not recorded which). The CDR3, as DNA: TGTGCCAGCAGCCCGCTAGCGGGAGGGCCGATAGGGTACTTC. It codes for CASSPLAGGPIGYF.